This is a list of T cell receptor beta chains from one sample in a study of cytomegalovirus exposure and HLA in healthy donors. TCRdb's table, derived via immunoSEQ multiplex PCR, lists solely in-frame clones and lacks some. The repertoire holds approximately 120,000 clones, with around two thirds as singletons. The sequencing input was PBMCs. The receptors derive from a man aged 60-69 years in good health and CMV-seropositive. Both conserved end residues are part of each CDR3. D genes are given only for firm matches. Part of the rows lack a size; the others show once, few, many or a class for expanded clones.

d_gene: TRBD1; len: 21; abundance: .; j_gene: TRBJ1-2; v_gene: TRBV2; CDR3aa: CASSEAARSRPLSTGGEGYTF; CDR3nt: TGTGCCAGCAGTGAAGCGGCGCGGTCCCGTCCATTGTCCACAGGGGGCGAAGGCTACACCTTC
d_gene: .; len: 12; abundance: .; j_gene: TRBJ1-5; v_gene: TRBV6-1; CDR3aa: CASSEYNQPQHF; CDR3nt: TGTGCCAGCAGTGAATATAATCAGCCCCAGCATTTT
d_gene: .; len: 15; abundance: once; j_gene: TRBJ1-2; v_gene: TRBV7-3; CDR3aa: CASSLYREPTDGYTF; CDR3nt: TGTGCCAGCAGCCTTTACAGGGAACCTACCGATGGCTACACCTTC
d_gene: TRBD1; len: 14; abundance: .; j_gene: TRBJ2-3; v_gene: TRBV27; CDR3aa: CASIRTGAGDTQYF; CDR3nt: TGTGCCAGCATTCGAACAGGGGCGGGAGATACGCAGTATTTT
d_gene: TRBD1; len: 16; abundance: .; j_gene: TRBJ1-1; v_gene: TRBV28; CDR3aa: CASSIRTGGIGTEAFF; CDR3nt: TGTGCCAGCAGCATCCGGACAGGGGGAATCGGCACTGAAGCTTTCTTT
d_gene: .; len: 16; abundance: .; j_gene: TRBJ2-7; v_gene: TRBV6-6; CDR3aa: CASSYSGGITSYEQYF; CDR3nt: TGTGCCAGCAGTTACTCAGGGGGTATAACCTCCTACGAGCAGTACTTC
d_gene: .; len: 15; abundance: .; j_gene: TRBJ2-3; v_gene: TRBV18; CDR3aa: CASSPRSGAGDTQYF; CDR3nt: TGTGCCAGCTCACCAAGATCAGGGGCTGGAGATACGCAGTATTTT
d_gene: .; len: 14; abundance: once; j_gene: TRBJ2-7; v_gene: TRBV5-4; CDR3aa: CASSLSAGRYEQYF; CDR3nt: TGTGCCAGCAGCTTGAGTGCGGGACGCTACGAGCAGTACTTC
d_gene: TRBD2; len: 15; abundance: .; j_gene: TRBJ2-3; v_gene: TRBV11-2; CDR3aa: CASSKLAGEADTQYF; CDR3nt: TGTGCCAGCAGCAAACTAGCGGGGGAAGCAGATACGCAGTATTTT
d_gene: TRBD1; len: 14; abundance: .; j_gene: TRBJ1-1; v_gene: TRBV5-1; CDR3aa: CASSFQGADTEAFF; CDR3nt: TGCGCCAGCAGCTTTCAGGGGGCGGATACTGAAGCTTTCTTT
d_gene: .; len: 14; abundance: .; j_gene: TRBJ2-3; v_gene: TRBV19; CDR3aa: CASSITGLTDTQYF; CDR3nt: TGTGCCAGTAGTATAACAGGGCTAACAGATACGCAGTATTTT
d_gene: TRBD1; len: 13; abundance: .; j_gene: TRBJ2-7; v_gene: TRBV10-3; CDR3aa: CAIRDRGPYEQYF; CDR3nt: TGTGCCATCAGGGACAGGGGCCCCTACGAGCAGTACTTC
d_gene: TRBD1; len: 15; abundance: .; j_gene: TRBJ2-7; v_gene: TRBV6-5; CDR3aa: CASRPDRETSSEQYF; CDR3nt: TGTGCCAGCAGACCCGACAGGGAGACGTCTTCAGAGCAGTACTTC
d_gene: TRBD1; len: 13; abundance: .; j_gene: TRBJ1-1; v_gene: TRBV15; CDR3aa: CATSYRQGTEAFF; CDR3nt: TGTGCCACCAGCTACCGACAGGGAACTGAAGCTTTCTTT
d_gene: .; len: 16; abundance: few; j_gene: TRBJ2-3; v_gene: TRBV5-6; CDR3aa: CASSLFPATSTDTQYF; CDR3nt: TGTGCCAGCAGCTTATTCCCAGCGACCAGCACAGATACGCAGTATTTT
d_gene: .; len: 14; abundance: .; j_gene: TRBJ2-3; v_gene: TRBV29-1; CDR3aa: CSVEAGAGLDTQYF; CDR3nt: TGCAGCGTTGAAGCAGGCGCGGGGTTGGATACGCAGTATTTT
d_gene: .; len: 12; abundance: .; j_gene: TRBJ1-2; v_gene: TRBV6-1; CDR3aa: CASSQANYGYTF; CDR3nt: TGTGCCTCAAGCCAGGCTAACTATGGCTACACCTTC
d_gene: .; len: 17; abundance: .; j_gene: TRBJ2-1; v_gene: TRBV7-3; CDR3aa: CASSLYPGQGVYNEQFF; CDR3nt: TGTGCCAGCAGCTTATATCCGGGACAAGGTGTCTACAATGAGCAGTTCTTC
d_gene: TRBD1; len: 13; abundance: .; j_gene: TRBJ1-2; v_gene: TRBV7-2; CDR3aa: CASSLEGAYGYTF; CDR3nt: TGTGCCAGCAGCCTGGAGGGGGCTTATGGCTACACCTTC
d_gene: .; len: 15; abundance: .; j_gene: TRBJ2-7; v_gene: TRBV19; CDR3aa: CASSPGGTTPYEQYF; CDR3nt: TGTGCCAGTAGTCCCGGGGGGACAACCCCCTACGAGCAGTACTTC
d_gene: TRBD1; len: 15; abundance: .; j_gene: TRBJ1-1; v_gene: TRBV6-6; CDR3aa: CASSYTGTGDTEAFF; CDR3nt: TGTGCCAGCAGTTACACGGGGACAGGGGACACTGAAGCTTTCTTT
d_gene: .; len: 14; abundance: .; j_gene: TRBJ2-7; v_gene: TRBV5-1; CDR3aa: CASSLDPQGLEQYF; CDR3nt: TGCGCCAGCAGCTTGGACCCTCAGGGATTAGAGCAGTACTTC
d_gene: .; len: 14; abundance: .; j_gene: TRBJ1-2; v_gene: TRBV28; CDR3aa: CASSLQGPYRGYTF; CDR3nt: TGTGCCAGCAGTTTGCAGGGCCCCTATAGGGGCTACACCTTC
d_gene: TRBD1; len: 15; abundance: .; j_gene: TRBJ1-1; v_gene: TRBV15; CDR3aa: CATSRGQGPLSGAFF; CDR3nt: TGTGCCACCAGCAGAGGACAGGGACCCTTATCTGGAGCTTTCTTT
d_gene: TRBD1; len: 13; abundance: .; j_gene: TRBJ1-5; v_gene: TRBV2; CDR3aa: CASRQGPQSAQHF; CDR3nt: TGTGCCAGCAGACAGGGGCCTCAATCGGCCCAGCATTTT
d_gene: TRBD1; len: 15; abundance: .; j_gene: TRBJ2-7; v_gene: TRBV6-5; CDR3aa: CASRSTGTGPYEQYF; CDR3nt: TGTGCCAGCAGATCCACCGGGACAGGTCCCTACGAGCAGTACTTC
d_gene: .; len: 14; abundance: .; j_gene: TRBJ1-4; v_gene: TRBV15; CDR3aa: CATSPRATNEKLFF; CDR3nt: TGTGCCACCAGCCCCAGGGCAACTAATGAAAAACTGTTTTTT
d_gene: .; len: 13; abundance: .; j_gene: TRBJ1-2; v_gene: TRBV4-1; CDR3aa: CASSPQGNYGYTF; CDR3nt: TGCGCCAGCAGCCCGCAGGGTAACTATGGCTACACCTTC
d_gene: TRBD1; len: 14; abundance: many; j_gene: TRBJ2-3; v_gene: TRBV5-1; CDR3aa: CASRGTGGTDTQYF; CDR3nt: TGCGCCAGCAGAGGGACAGGGGGAACAGATACGCAGTATTTT
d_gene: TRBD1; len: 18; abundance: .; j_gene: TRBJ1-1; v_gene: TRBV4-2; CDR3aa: CASSHLLKGARGAIEAFF; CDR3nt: TGTGCCAGCAGCCACCTTCTTAAGGGGGCGCGGGGGGCCATTGAAGCCTTCTTT
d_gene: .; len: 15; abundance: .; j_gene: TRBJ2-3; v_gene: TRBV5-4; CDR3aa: CASSQPTTSTDTQYF; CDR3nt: TGTGCCAGCAGCCAACCCACGACTAGCACAGATACGCAGTATTTT
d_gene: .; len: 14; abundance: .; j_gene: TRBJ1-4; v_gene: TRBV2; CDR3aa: CASRGRGTNEKLFF; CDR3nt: TGTGCCAGCAGGGGGAGGGGTACTAATGAAAAACTGTTTTTT
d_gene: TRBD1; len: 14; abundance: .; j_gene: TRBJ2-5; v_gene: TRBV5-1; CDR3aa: CASSRDRGQETQYF; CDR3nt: TGCGCCAGCAGCAGGGACAGGGGGCAGGAGACCCAGTACTTC
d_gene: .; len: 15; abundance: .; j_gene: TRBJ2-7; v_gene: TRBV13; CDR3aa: CASSSDRIFAYEQYF; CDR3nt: TGTGCCAGCAGCTCCGACAGGATTTTCGCCTACGAGCAGTACTTC
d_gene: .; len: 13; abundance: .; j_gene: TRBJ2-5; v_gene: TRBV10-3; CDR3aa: CAIRDDKKETQYF; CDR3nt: TGTGCCATCAGGGATGACAAAAAAGAGACCCAGTACTTC
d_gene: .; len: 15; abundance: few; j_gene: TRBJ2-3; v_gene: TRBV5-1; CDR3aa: CASSSQWGQGDTQYF; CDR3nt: TGCGCCAGCAGCTCCCAATGGGGGCAAGGAGATACGCAGTATTTT
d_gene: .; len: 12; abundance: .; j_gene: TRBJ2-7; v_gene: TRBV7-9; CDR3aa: CSSSLESQVQYF; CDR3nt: TGTTCCAGCAGCTTAGAAAGTCAGGTCCAGTACTTC
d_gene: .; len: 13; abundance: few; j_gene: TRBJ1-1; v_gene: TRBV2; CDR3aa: CASSESGGTEAFF; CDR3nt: TGTGCCAGCAGTGAGTCGGGAGGGACTGAAGCTTTCTTT
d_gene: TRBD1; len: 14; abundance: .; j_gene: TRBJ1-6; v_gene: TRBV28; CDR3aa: CASSYRDRGRPLHF; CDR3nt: TGTGCCAGCAGTTACCGGGACAGGGGGCGGCCCCTCCACTTT
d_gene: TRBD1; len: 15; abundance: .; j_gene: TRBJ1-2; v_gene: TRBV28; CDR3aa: CASSLFRQGGYGYTF; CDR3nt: TGTGCCAGCAGTTTATTTCGACAGGGTGGCTATGGCTACACCTTC